This T cell receptor beta chain was identified in a study of cytomegalovirus exposure and HLA in healthy donors. CDR3 length: 15 amino acids. J was trimmed by 5 bases and V by 7 bases; bases with no gene match: 14. Per the germline V gene, CDR1 is SEHNR and CDR2 is FQNEAQ (reference sequence). Primers: 60 Vbeta forward and 13 Jbeta reverse. TCRdb's table, derived via immunoSEQ multiplex PCR, lists solely in-frame clones and lacks some. In the table there are some 180,000 clones, about 81% of which are singletons. The specimen sequenced was PBMCs. This TCR was recovered from a man aged 35 to 55 in good health and CMV-seronegative. The chain carries TRBV7-9 and TRBJ2-7; 7 bases are a match to TRBD2. CDR3 in DNA: TGTGCCAGCAACCTGGGGGACGCGGGAGTGGACGAGCAGTACTTC. Translated, it gives CASNLGDAGVDEQYF.